One and the same sample provided the 17 T cell receptor beta chains below, sequenced in a study of blood T cell repertoires in COVID-19. Clones were read by immunoSEQ multiplex PCR, and TCRdb kept only the in-frame ones, dropping some. The sample lists roughly 200,000 clones, about nine tenths occurring once. Sample: peripheral blood. These receptors were taken from a man aged 35 to 55 with acute or convalescent COVID-19.

The chain combines TRBV20-1 with TRBJ2-2; 7 bases match TRBD2. Germline trimming cut 3 bases from V and 6 bases from J; bases unmatched to any gene: 1. CDR1 is DFQATT and CDR2 is SNEGSKA in the germline V gene (reference sequence). The CDR3 totals 12 residues. CDR3 coding DNA: TGCAGTGCTAGTCGGGAGGCCGGGGAGCTGTTTTTT. As protein: CSASREAGELFF.

The V and J genes are TRBV24-1 and TRBJ2-1, with TRBD1 identical over 11 bases. Germline CDR1 is KGHDR and CDR2 is SFDVKD. CDR3 length equals 16 residues. V shed 4 bases, J shed 8 bases, and the junction held 9 bases outside the gene matches. Here the CDR3 reads CATSDQGTGGLDEQFF. In DNA, the CDR3 is TGTGCCACCAGTGACCAGGGGACAGGGGGTCTGGATGAGCAGTTCTTC.

This sequence joins TRBV7-9 and TRBJ1-4, with D possibly TRBD1 on 5 matching bases. V lost 2 bases and J 0 bases, leaving 16 bases between the germline ends. The CDR3 totals 18 residues. Per the germline V gene, CDR1 is SEHNR and CDR2 is FQNEAQ (reference sequence). CDR3 nucleotide sequence: TGTGCCAGCAGCTTAACCGGCTTAATGGGGCCAACTAATGAAAAACTGTTTTTT. Amino acids: CASSLTGLMGPTNEKLFF.

This CDR3 reads CASSLPGDRGLNQPQHF. The CDR3 nucleotides are TGCGCCAGCAGTCTCCCTGGCGACAGGGGCCTCAATCAGCCCCAGCATTTT. The V call is TRBV23-1, the J call TRBJ1-5; 8 bases fit TRBD1. TRBV23-1 is identified as an open reading frame with a role that is uncertain. The CDR3 length is 17 residues. The V and J ends lost 4 bases and 3 bases, in that order; junction bases with no gene match: 11.

The gene calls are TRBV11-2 and TRBJ2-5; unclear D gene. Germline-derived CDR1 and CDR2 are SGHAT and FQNNGV. CDR3 length equals 14 residues. The V end lost 1 base, the J end lost 5 bases, and 11 bases lay between the germline ends. The CDR3, as DNA: TGTGCCAGCAGCTTAGTCGCTAGTAGGGAGACCCAGTACTTC. Its translation: CASSLVASRETQYF.

The J gene is TRBJ2-7, the V gene TRBV5-1; weak D call: TRBD2 (6 bases). CDR3 size: 16 residues. Trimming left V 0 bases short and J 7 bases short, with 20 bases between. Germline V lookup: CDR1 SGHRS, CDR2 YFSETQ. The CDR3 nucleotides are TGCGCCAGCAGCTTGGGCTTCGGGGGATCCGCTCAAGAGCAGTACTTC. Protein sequence: CASSLGFGGSAQEQYF.

The chain employs TRBV9 and TRBJ1-3; 7 positions agree with TRBD1. The germline gives CDR1 SGDLS, CDR2 YYNGEE. The CDR3 consists of 17 residues. V was pared by 4 bases and J by 0 bases, with 10 bases of the junction left unmatched. This CDR3 is CASSPRDRTNSGNTIYF. CDR3 DNA sequence: TGTGCCAGCAGCCCCCGGGACAGAACCAACTCTGGAAACACCATATATTTT.

The rearrangement joins TRBV5-6 to TRBJ2-5; D might be TRBD2 (5 bases). The germline CDR1 and CDR2 sequences are SGHDT and YYEEEE. V lost 0 bases, J lost 2 bases, and 17 bases lay in between. The CDR3 totals 17 residues. As DNA, the CDR3 is TGTGCCAGCAGCTTGGACCGATGGCGGGCCTCACAAGAGACCCAGTACTTC. It is translated as CASSLDRWRASQETQYF.

This chain links TRBV24-1 with TRBJ2-3, with 9 positions matching TRBD1. V shed 2 bases and J 5 bases; nucleotides not matched to a gene: 4. The CDR3 covers 15 residues. CDR1 and CDR2 from the germline V gene are KGHDR and SFDVKD. The CDR3 reads CATSDSDRGRDTQYF. DNA for the CDR3: TGTGCCACCAGTGATTCGGACAGGGGCAGAGATACGCAGTATTTT.

The J gene is TRBJ2-1, the V gene TRBV18, with D possibly TRBD2 on 7 matching bases. The germline gives CDR1 KGHSH, CDR2 LQKENI. The V and J ends lost 1 base and 7 bases respectively, with 14 bases between them. The CDR3 contains 15 residues. Here the CDR3 reads CASSPRGGQENEQFF. The CDR3 region has the DNA TGTGCCAGCTCACCACGGGGGGGCCAAGAGAATGAGCAGTTCTTC.

This clone came up once. CDR3: CASSSWGDGGSYNEQFF. The CDR3 bases are TGTGCCAGCAGCTCCTGGGGGGATGGGGGCTCCTACAATGAGCAGTTCTTC. The rearrangement links TRBV7-9 to TRBJ2-1; perhaps TRBD2 as D (6 bases). V lost 4 bases to trimming and J lost 0 bases, with 16 bases between them. The germline V gene encodes CDR1 SEHNR and CDR2 FQNEAQ (reference sequence). The length of the CDR3 is 17 residues.

The V and J genes are TRBV24-1 and TRBJ2-3; 7 bases align to TRBD1. Trimming removed 1 base from V and 2 bases from J; junction bases left unmatched: 8. The germline V gene has CDR1 KGHDR and CDR2 SFDVKD. This CDR3 spans 17 amino acids. CDR3 region: CATSDFLGRGNTDTQYF. Here the CDR3 DNA reads TGTGCCACCAGTGATTTTCTTGGCAGGGGGAACACAGATACGCAGTATTTT.

CDR3 protein: CASSVGDSHRGYTF. Here the CDR3 DNA reads TGTGCCAGCAGCGTAGGAGACAGCCATCGTGGCTACACCTTC. V usage is TRBV9 and J usage is TRBJ1-2; TRBD1 is a possible D gene (5 bases). The CDR3 length is 14 residues. V lost 0 bases, J lost 7 bases, and 13 bases lay in between. Germline values: CDR1 SGDLS, CDR2 YYNGEE.

The genes are TRBV10-1 and TRBJ2-2, with 7 positions matching TRBD2. The CDR3 length is 16 residues. From germline, CDR1 is WNHNN and CDR2 SYGVQD (reference sequence). V was clipped by 0 bases and J by 1 base; unmatched bases: 2. This chain's CDR3 is CASSESGTMNTGELFF. For the CDR3, the DNA is TGCGCCAGCAGTGAGTCGGGGACTATGAACACCGGGGAGCTGTTTTTT.

This chain uses TRBV5-6 with TRBJ1-1; D perhaps matches TRBD1 (5 bases). Germline V gene lookup returns CDR1 SGHDT and CDR2 YYEEEE. The V end was cut by 0 bases, the J end by 9 bases, with 12 bases between. There are 13 residues in the CDR3. The CDR3 DNA sequence: TGTGCCAGCAGCTTGGGTCCGCAGGGTAAAGCTTTCTTT. This codes for CASSLGPQGKAFF.

The rearrangement uses TRBV9 and TRBJ2-2; 12 nucleotides match TRBD2. The V and J ends lost 0 bases and 11 bases, in that order; junction bases with no gene match: 5. The CDR3 is made up of 15 amino acids. CDR1 and CDR2 (germline): SGDLS, YYNGEE. CDR3 DNA sequence: TGTGCCAGCAGCGTAGCTAGCGGGGGGGCCATTGAGCTGTTTTTT. This translates into CASSVASGGAIELFF. Full variable domain (outside the CDR3, taken from reference TRBV9 and TRBJ2-2): DSGVTQTPKHLITATGQRVTLRCSPRSGDLSVYWYQQSLDQGLQFLIQYYNGEERAKGNILERFSAQQFPDLHSELNLSSLELGDSALYFCASSVASGGAIELFFGEGSRLTVL.

The chain combines TRBV29-1 with TRBJ2-1, with 9 bases fitting TRBD2. The CDR3 totals 15 residues. V lost 2 bases and J lost 7; bases outside the gene matches: 9. Germline V gene sequence: CDR1 SQVTM, CDR2 ANQGSEA. The chain's CDR3 is CSVETGGGANNEQFF. CDR3 in DNA: TGCAGCGTTGAAACGGGCGGGGGGGCCAATAATGAGCAGTTCTTC.